The source of this T cell receptor (beta chain) is a study of blood T cell repertoires in COVID-19. Study-level information: Sources were T cells, B-cell-depleted T cells, or PBMCs; the material itself was cDNA or gDNA.

The germline V gene encodes CDR1 SGHRS and CDR2 YFSETQ. With V trimmed by 5 bases and J by 6 bases, 7 bases remained unmatched. The CDR3 runs to 14 residues. Per the authors' pipeline: Reference gene primer amplification gave estimated nucleated cell counts. Clones were read by immunoSEQ multiplex PCR, and TCRdb kept only the in-frame ones, dropping some. D and trimming come from the DNA, and the V and J calls and clone size come from that table. Of approximately 190,000 clones listed, roughly 80% are singletons. The specimen sequenced was peripheral blood. This TCR was sampled from a woman in her thirties or forties with acute or convalescent COVID-19. The V and J genes are TRBV5-1 and TRBJ2-1, with 8 bases aligning to TRBD2. As DNA, the CDR3 is TGCGCCAGCAGTGACGGGAGGGAATTCAATGAGCAGTTCTTC. It yields the protein CASSDGREFNEQFF.